This T cell receptor (beta chain) was sequenced in a study of blood T cell repertoires in COVID-19. Study-wide background: PBMCs, B-cell-depleted T cells, or T cells provided the cDNA or gDNA that made up the material.

Generated by immunoSEQ multiplex PCR, the TCRdb table keeps only in-frame clones and is missing some. The profile shows roughly 300,000 clones, about 90% of them singletons. V was clipped by 4 bases and J by 11 bases; unmatched bases: 13. Germline V gene lookup returns CDR1 SGHTS and CDR2 YDEGEE. The CDR3 runs to 15 residues. Source material: PBMCs or T cells enriched from blood (not recorded which). The rearrangement links TRBV5-8 to TRBJ2-3; 10 bases are shared with TRBD2. This sequence originates from a woman between 25 and 40 years old who had recovered from COVID-19. This CDR3 reads CASSPLAGIYPGQYF. For the CDR3, the DNA is TGTGCCAGCAGCCCACTAGCGGGGATTTACCCTGGGCAGTATTTT.